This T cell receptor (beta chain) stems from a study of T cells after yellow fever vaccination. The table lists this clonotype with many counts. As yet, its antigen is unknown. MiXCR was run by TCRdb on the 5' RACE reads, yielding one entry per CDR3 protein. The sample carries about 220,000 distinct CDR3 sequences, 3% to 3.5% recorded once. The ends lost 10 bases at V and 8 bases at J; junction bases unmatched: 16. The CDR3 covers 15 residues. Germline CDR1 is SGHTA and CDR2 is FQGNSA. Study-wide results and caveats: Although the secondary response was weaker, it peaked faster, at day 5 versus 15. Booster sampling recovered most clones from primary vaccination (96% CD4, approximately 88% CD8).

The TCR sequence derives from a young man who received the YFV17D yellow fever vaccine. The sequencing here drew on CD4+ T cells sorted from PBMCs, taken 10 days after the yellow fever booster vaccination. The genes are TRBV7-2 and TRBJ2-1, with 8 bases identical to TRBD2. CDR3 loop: CATIRGGLFRHEQFF. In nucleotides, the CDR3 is TGTGCCACCATCCGGGGGGGGTTATTTCGCCATGAGCAGTTCTTC.